This T cell receptor (beta chain) was captured in a study of T cell responses to AZD1222 COVID-19 vaccine. Whole-study results and caveats: Donors, mostly white British, included more females; clonal diversity was possibly underestimated. Mapped onto spike, vaccine-associated CD4 TCRs spanned it and were dominant at 160-218 and 743-854.

CDR3 length equals 16 residues. The V gene end was trimmed by 6 bases and the J gene end by 7 bases; junction bases not matched to a gene: 8. Per germline, CDR1 MNHNY and CDR2 SVGAGI (reference sequence). On this clone: Its antigen is not identified.

The method was immunoSEQ multiplex PCR; TCRdb's version includes in-frame clones alone and lacks a portion of them. This table holds under 200,000 clones, almost 95% found once. This sequence originates from an adult in good health. The sample here was peripheral blood, taken on day 0 of AZD1222 vaccination. The V and J genes are TRBV6-6 and TRBJ2-3; 15 nucleotides line up with TRBD2. CDR3: CASSPWGLAGGNTQYF. DNA of the CDR3: TGTGCCAGCAGCCCTTGGGGACTAGCGGGAGGAAATACGCAGTATTTT.